A selection of T cell receptor beta chains follows, all from one sample in a study of regulatory T cells in long-lasting Graves disease. TCRdb itself ran the multiplex PCR reads through MiXCR, one entry per CDR3 protein. The sample carries around 330,000 distinct CDR3 sequences, under 20% recorded once. The sequenced sample was peripheral blood mononuclear cells (PBMCs), obtained at new diagnosis, from a patient treated with antithyroid drugs. Every receptor here comes from a female donor with Graves disease. CDR3s include the opening cysteine and the closing phenylalanine or tryptophan. A D gene is named only where the DNA matches it firmly. Only part of the rows carry a size: once, few, many, or a class if the clone is expanded.

cdr3_length	v_call	d_call	j_call	clone_size	cdr3_aa	cdr3_nt
11	TRBV20-1	-	TRBJ2-1	few	CSARRTDEQFF	TGCAGTGCTCGCAGGACCGATGAGCAGTTCTTC
13	TRBV12-3/TRBV12-4	TRBD1	TRBJ2-1	-	CASTDRDYNEQFF	TGTGCCAGCACAGACAGGGATTACAATGAGCAGTTCTTC
15	TRBV7-3	-	TRBJ1-1	-	CASSPTGGMNAEAFF	TGTGCCAGCAGCCCGACCGGGGGAATGAACGCTGAAGCTTTCTTT
15	TRBV7-8	-	TRBJ2-7	many	CASSLEGLVGSEQYF	TGTGCCAGCAGCTTAGAGGGCCTAGTCGGGAGCGAGCAGTACTTC
19	TRBV20-1	TRBD2	TRBJ2-5	many	CSARGGGLAGSSRRGTQYF	TGCAGTGCTAGGGGGGGGGGACTAGCGGGAAGCAGCCGTCGTGGGACCCAGTACTTC
8	TRBV28	-	TRBJ1-1	many	CASNGAFF	TGTGCCAGCAATGGGGCTTTCTTT
17	TRBV2	TRBD2	TRBJ2-3	many	CASTGGLAGGPTDTQYF	TGTGCCAGCACCGGGGGACTAGCGGGAGGGCCCACAGATACGCAGTATTTT
12	TRBV30	-	TRBJ2-1	many	CASDLFHNEQFF	TGTGCCTCCGATCTCTTCCACAATGAGCAGTTCTTC
13	TRBV27	-	TRBJ2-7	many	CASSLEPGLRSHF	TGTGCCAGCAGTTTGGAACCGGGATTGAGGTCCCACTTC
15	TRBV3-1	TRBD2	TRBJ2-7	many	CASSAAASGAYEQYF	TGTGCCAGCTCAGCGGCGGCTAGCGGGGCCTACGAGCAGTACTTC
13	TRBV3-1	-	TRBJ1-2	many	CASSQVGEYGYTF	TGTGCCAGCAGCCAAGTGGGGGAATATGGCTACACCTTC
12	TRBV29-1	-	TRBJ1-2	many	CSVTDLFYGYTF	TGCAGCGTTACGGACCTATTCTATGGCTACACCTTC
15	TRBV5-1	-	TRBJ1-1	-	CASSSDRTGDTEALF	TGCGCCAGCAGCTCGGACAGAACTGGGGACACTGAAGCTCTCTTT
14	TRBV18	-	TRBJ1-1	many	CASSPGLGWPEAFF	TGTGCCAGCTCACCGGGGCTGGGGTGGCCTGAAGCTTTCTTT
14	TRBV6-1	-	TRBJ1-5	many	CASSRRQGSQPQHF	TGTGCCAGCAGCCGGAGGCAGGGATCTCAGCCCCAGCATTTT
16	TRBV13	TRBD2	TRBJ2-5	many	CASSPPGSGAQETQYF	TGTGCCAGCAGCCCCCCGGGTAGCGGGGCACAAGAGACCCAGTACTTC
12	TRBV11-3	-	TRBJ2-1	many	CASRGEYNEQFF	TGTGCCAGCAGAGGGGAATACAATGAGCAGTTCTTC
14	TRBV13	-	TRBJ1-1	many	CASSLGGRSTEAFF	TGTGCCAGCAGCTTAGGGGGAAGGAGCACTGAAGCTTTCTTT
14	TRBV2	-	TRBJ2-7	few	CASSAGRLDYEQYF	TGTGCCAGCAGTGCAGGGAGGTTAGACTACGAGCAGTACTTC
14	TRBV29-1	TRBD1	TRBJ2-1	many	CSVMGQGSYNEQFF	TGCAGCGTAATGGGACAGGGCTCCTACAATGAGCAGTTCTTC
15	TRBV28	TRBD2	TRBJ2-1	many	CASSPAGGGFNEQFF	TGTGCCAGCAGTCCCGCCGGGGGGGGGTTCAATGAGCAGTTCTTC
12	TRBV20-1	-	TRBJ2-5	many	CSSRAAQETQYF	TGCAGTTCGCGGGCGGCTCAAGAGACCCAGTACTTC
17	TRBV11-2	TRBD2	TRBJ2-3	many	CASSLGDSGSETDTQYF	TGTGCCAGCAGCTTAGGAGACAGCGGGAGTGAGACAGATACGCAGTATTTT
18	TRBV7-6	TRBD2	TRBJ2-2	few	CASSRFMGEGPNTGELFF	TGTGCCAGCAGCAGATTTATGGGGGAGGGCCCTAACACCGGGGAGCTGTTTTTT
15	TRBV6-5	TRBD2	TRBJ2-7	-	CASSYSGTSVYGQYF	TGTGCCAGCAGTTACTCGGGGACTAGCGTCTACGGGCAGTACTTC
11	TRBV20-1	-	TRBJ2-5	many	CSARYGETQYF	TGCAGTGCTAGATACGGAGAGACCCAGTACTTC
18	TRBV5-1	TRBD2	TRBJ2-3	-	CASSLALAGVSSTDTQYF	TGCGCCAGCAGCTTGGCACTAGCGGGAGTATCAAGCACAGATACGCAGTATTTT
14	TRBV11-2	-	TRBJ2-7	many	CASSLDPSSYEQYF	TGTGCCAGCAGCTTAGATCCCAGTTCCTACGAGCAGTACTTC
14	TRBV7-8	-	TRBJ1-1	many	CASSPPPRGPEAFF	TGTGCCAGCAGCCCCCCCCCCAGGGGCCCTGAAGCTTTCTTT